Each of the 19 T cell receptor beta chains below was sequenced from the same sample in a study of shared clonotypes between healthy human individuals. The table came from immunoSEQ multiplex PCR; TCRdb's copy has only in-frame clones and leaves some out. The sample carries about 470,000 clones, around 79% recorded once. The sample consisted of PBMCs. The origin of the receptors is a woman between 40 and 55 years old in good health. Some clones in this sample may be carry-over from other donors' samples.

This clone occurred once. This CDR3 is CASSISRTGIYGYTF. DNA of the CDR3: TGTGCCAGTAGTATCTCCCGGACAGGGATATATGGCTACACCTTC. The chain combines TRBV19 with TRBJ1-2; 8 positions match TRBD1. The V gene's germline CDR1 is LNHDA and CDR2 SQIVND (reference sequence). The trim removed 3 bases at V and 5 bases at J, leaving 8 bases unmatched. This CDR3 has 15 residues. The full variable domain, rest sourced from reference TRBV19 and TRBJ1-2, is DGGITQSPKYLFRKEGQNVTLSCEQNLNHDAMYWYRQDPGQGLRLIYYSQIVNDFQKGDIAEGYSVSREKKESFPLTVTSAQKNPTAFYLCASSISRTGIYGYTFGSGTRLTVV.

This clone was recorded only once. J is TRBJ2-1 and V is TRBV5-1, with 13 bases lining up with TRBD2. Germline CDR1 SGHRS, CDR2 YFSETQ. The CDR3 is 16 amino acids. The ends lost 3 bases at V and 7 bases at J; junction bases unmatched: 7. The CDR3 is CASSSPGLAGVNEQFF. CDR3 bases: TGCGCCAGCAGCTCGCCTGGACTAGCGGGAGTGAATGAGCAGTTCTTC. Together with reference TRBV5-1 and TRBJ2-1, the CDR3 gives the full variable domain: KAGVTQTPRYLIKTRGQQVTLSCSPISGHRSVSWYQQTPGQGLQFLFEYFSETQRNKGNFPGRFSGRQFSNSRSEMNVSTLELGDSALYLCASSSPGLAGVNEQFFGPGTRLTVL.

The CDR3 here is CAWSGGGDQFYNEQFF. Here the CDR3 DNA reads TGTGCCTGGAGCGGCGGGGGCGATCAATTTTACAATGAGCAGTTCTTC. The chain joins TRBV30 to TRBJ2-1, with TRBD2 as a possible D gene (7 bases). Trimming stripped 3 bases from V and 4 bases from J, with 19 bases between. The V gene's germline CDR1 is GTSNPN and CDR2 SVGIG (reference sequence). The CDR3 covers 16 residues.

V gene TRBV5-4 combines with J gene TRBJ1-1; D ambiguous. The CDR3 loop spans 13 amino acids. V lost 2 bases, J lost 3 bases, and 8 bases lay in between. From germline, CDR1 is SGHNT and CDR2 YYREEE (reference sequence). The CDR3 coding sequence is TGTGCCAGCAGCTTCCGGGAACACACTGAAGCTTTCTTT. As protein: CASSFREHTEAFF.

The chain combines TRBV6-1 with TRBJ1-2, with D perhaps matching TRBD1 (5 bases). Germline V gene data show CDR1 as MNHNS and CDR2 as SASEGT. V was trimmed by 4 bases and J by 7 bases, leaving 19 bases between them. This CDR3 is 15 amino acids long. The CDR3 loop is CASSVARGVSGGYTF. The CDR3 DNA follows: TGTGCCAGCAGTGTAGCCCGGGGGGTCTCAGGTGGCTACACCTTC.

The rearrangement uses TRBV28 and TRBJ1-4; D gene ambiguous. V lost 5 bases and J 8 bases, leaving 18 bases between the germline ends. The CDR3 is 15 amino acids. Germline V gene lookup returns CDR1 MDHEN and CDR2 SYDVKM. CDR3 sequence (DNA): TGTGCCAGCAGTGCGAGTAAGGAAATTGAGGAAAAACTGTTTTTT. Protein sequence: CASSASKEIEEKLFF. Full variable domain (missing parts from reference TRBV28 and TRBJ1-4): DVKVTQSSRYLVKRTGEKVFLECVQDMDHENMFWYRQDPGLGLRLIYFSYDVKMKEKGDIPEGYSVSREKKERFSLILESASTNQTSMYLCASSASKEIEEKLFFGSGTQLSVL.

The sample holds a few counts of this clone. The CDR3 coding sequence is TGTGCCAGCAGCTTAACGGGACAGGGGCCCGTGTACTTC. Its translation: CASSLTGQGPVYF. The V gene is TRBV7-9, the J gene TRBJ2-4; 10 bases align to TRBD1. The CDR3 covers 13 residues. J gave up 15 bases and V 2 bases, and 7 bases lay outside the gene matches. Germline V CDR1 and CDR2: SEHNR, FQNEAQ (reference sequence).

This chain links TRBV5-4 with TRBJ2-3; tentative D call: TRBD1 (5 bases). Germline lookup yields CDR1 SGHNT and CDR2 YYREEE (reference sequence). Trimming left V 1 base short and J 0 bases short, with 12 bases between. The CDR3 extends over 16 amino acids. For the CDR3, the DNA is TGTGCCAGCAGCTTGAACAGGTTCACTAGCACAGATACGCAGTATTTT. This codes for CASSLNRFTSTDTQYF. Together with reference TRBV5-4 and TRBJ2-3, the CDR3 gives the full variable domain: ETGVTQSPTHLIKTRGQQVTLRCSSQSGHNTVSWYQQALGQGPQFIFQYYREEENGRGNFPPRFSGLQFPNYSSELNVNALELDDSALYLCASSLNRFTSTDTQYFGPGTRLTVL.

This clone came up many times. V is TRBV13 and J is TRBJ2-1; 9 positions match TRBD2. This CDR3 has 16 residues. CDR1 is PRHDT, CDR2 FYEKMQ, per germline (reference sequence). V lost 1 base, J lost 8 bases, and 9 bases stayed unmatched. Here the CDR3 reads CASSLAEASGVHEQFF. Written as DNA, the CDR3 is TGTGCCAGCAGCTTAGCAGAGGCTAGCGGGGTCCATGAGCAGTTCTTC.

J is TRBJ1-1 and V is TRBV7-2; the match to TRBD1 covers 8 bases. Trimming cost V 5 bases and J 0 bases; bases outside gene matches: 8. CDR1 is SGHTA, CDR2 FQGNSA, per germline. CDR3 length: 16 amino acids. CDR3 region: CASSPAGGRVNTEAFF. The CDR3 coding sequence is TGTGCCAGCAGCCCGGCAGGGGGCCGAGTGAACACTGAAGCTTTCTTT.

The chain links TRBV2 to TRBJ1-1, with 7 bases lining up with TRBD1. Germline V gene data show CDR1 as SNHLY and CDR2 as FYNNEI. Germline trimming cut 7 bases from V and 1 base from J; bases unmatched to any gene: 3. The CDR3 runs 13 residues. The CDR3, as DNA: TGTGCCAGCAAGGGACAGCAGAACACTGAAGCTTTCTTT. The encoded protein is CASKGQQNTEAFF.

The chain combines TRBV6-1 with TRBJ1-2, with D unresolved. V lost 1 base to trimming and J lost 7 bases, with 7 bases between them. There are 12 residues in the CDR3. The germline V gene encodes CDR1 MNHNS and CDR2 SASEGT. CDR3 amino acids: CASSEGTFGYTF. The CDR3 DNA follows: TGTGCCAGCAGTGAAGGGACCTTTGGCTACACCTTC.

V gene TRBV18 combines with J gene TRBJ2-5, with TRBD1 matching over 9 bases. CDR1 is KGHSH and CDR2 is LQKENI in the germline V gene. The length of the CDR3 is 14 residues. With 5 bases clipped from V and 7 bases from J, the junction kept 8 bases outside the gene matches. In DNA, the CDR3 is TGTGCCAGCTCAGGGACAGGGATCGACGGGACCCAGTACTTC. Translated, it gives CASSGTGIDGTQYF.

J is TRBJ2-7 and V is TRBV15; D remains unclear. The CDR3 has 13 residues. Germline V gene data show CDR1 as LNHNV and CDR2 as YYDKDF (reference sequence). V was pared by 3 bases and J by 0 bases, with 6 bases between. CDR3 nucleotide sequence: TGTGCCACCAGCAGCAGGAGCTCCTACGAGCAGTACTTC. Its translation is CATSSRSSYEQYF. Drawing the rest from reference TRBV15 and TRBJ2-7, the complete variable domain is DAMVIQNPRYQVTQFGKPVTLSCSQTLNHNVMYWYQQKSSQAPKLLFHYYDKDFNNEADTPDNFQSRRPNTSFCFLDIRSPGLGDTAMYLCATSSRSSYEQYFGPGTRLTVT.

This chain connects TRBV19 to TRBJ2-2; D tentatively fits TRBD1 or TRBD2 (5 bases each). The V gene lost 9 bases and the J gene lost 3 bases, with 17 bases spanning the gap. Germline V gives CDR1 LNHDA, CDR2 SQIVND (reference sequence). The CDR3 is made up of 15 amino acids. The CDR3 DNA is TGTGCCAGCAAATCACCGAGGGGTGACACCGGGGAGCTGTTTTTT. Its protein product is CASKSPRGDTGELFF.

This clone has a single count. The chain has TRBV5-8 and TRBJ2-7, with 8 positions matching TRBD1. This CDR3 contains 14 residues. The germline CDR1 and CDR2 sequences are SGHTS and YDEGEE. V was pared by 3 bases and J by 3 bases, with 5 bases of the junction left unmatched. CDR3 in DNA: TGTGCCAGCAGCTGGGACAGGCGATACTACGAGCAGTACTTC. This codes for CASSWDRRYYEQYF.

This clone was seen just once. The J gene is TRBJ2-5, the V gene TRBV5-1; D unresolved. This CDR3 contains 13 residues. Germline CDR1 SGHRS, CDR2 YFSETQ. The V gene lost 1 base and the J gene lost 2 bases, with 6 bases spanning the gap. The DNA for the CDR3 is TGCGCCAGCAGCTTGTTCCATCAAGAGACCCAGTACTTC. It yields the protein CASSLFHQETQYF. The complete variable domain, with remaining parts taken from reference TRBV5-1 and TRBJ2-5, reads KAGVTQTPRYLIKTRGQQVTLSCSPISGHRSVSWYQQTPGQGLQFLFEYFSETQRNKGNFPGRFSGRQFSNSRSEMNVSTLELGDSALYLCASSLFHQETQYFGPGTRLLVL.

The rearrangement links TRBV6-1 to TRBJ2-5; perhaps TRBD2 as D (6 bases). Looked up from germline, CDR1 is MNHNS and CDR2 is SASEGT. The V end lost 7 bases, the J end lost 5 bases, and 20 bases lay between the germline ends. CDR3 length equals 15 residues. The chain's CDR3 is CASTQTPGTSETQYF. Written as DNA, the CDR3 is TGTGCCAGCACCCAGACCCCCGGGACTTCGGAGACCCAGTACTTC.

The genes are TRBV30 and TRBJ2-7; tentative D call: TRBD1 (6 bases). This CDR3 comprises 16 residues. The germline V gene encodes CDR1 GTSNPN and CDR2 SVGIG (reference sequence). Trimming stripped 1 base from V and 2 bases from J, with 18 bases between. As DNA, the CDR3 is TGTGCCTGGAGTGCAGACGAACAGGGTTTGGCCTACGAGCAGTACTTC. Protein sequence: CAWSADEQGLAYEQYF.